This TCR beta chain was profiled in a study of shared clonotypes between healthy human individuals (dated by TCRdb to 2019 to 2021). Study-wide context: Three men and a couple of women, aged 18 to 49 years, made up the cohort. To estimate repertoire size and how much clonotype sharing occurs between individuals, the study deeply sequenced the blood TCR repertoires of about 5 healthy adults. To increase sequencing depth and limit assay-specific biases, different laboratories used diverse techniques to prepare libraries and sequence TCR repertoires. For each donor, CD4 naive and CD4 memory were each run on three plates, CD8 naive on two plates, and CD8 memory on one plate. Per donor, leukapheresis produced somewhere between about 0.94 and 8.9 billion PBMCs.

Using the deep immunoSEQ assay, multiplex PCR amplified TCR CDR3 regions from genomic DNA. For each cell subset, the extracted genomic DNA was distributed evenly across all wells of several immunoSEQ 96-well plates, and each plate served as one replicate. For sorted subsets, each replicate PCR was loaded with 200 to 250 ng genomic DNA, equivalent to approximately 33,000 T cell genomes. Purified libraries were measured with a Qubit 3.0 fluorometer, size-checked on a Bioanalyzer 2100, and measured again with the KAPA Library Quantification kit. Each immunoSEQ 96-well plate was sequenced on its own single-read 150-cycle Illumina NextSeq 550 flow cell. The study's processing was this. Because the immunoSEQ output included only junctional sequences and no quality scores, the filtering could not be the same as the filtering used for full-length reads. To assign V/J genes and CDR3, sequences were annotated against IMGT germline references using PyIR, a Python wrapper for IgBLAST v1.9. Reads were filtered out if the reads had weak V/J assignments (E-value above 1e-6), no CDR3, stop codons, out-of-frame junctions, or ambiguous translated residues. V3J clonotypes were defined by identical inferred V gene, J gene, and CDR3 amino acid sequence. Percentage overlap between repertoires was calculated by dividing the number of shared unique clonotypes by the size of the smaller repertoire. RTK rarefaction, the Chao1 estimator, and Recon v2.1 estimates of unobserved clonotypes were used to assess repertoire richness. Generation probabilities were computed with OLGA for all TCRbeta clonotypes obtained by the gDNA method from a few donors. What TCRdb holds here is the immuneACCESS table cut down to in-frame rearrangements. Part of the clones is not present; checked against another copy, under half of the missing clones reflect an unresolved V gene, and the others are unexplained. The V and J calls and clone size come from that table; D and trimming were worked out from the DNA. The sample has roughly 2.5 million clones on record, roughly 92% of them singletons. The ten largest clones take up roughly 0.14% of the sample.

The donors were healthy, HIV-negative adults who had no recently reported acute infections or vaccinations. Every donor was a Caucasian adult living in Nashville, Tennessee, USA. CD4+ T cells were enriched by magnetic negative selection, after which naive cells were positively selected on CD45RA and the negative fraction was taken as the memory subset. After blood collection by leukapheresis, PBMCs were isolated using Ficoll-Histopaque density gradient centrifugation and then cryopreserved in the vapor phase of liquid nitrogen. Analytical flow cytometry was used to check the purity and quantity of every magnetically sorted T cell population. Genomic DNA was isolated from each sorted fraction and quantified by UV absorbance on a Nanodrop 2000c. This clone has a single count. Its antigen is still unknown. Per-nucleotide qualities are absent, and no much larger clonotype sits a single base away. From the cysteine through the phenylalanine, the CDR3 covers 14 amino acids. The kept DNA is CDR3 alone, 42 bases in frame from the first base. V is trimmed back by 5 bases and J by 6 bases, and the junction contains 6 bases that no gene match accounts for. The germline V gene gives CDR1 as SGHNT and CDR2 as YENEEA.

Study-wide findings and limitations: Based on pairwise subsampling, the degree of clonotype sharing among donors was expected to be affected by sequencing depth. About 5% of naive CD4, 3.5% of naive CD8, approximately 2.2% of memory CD4, and about 0.4% of memory CD8 clonotypes were shared across four donors. Because the study included a small number of donors, the genetic and exposure-history diversity represented was limited. Sampling was limited to blood, and TCR repertoires in tissue likely differ from TCR repertoires in blood. Larger estimated clonotype richness was generally found for naive subsets than for memory subsets. Incomplete sequencing was indicated by rarefaction of sorted-subset datasets, despite the large sequencing depth. Compared with non-shared clonotypes, clonotypes shared by all four sorted-subset donors had higher generation probabilities.

Recombination connected TRBV11-3 to TRBJ1-5; TRBD1 lines up with 8 middle nucleotides. This clonotype originated in a young man in good health. Sequenced material: naive CD4+ T cells sorted from blood. What this sample's cell subset or site label stands for: CD45RA+ positively selected. At the DNA level, the sequence is TGTGCCAGCAGCCCGGACAGGGAGGTTCAGCCCCAGCATTTT. It specifies CASSPDREVQPQHF. When the CDR3 is completed using the reference TRBV11-3 and TRBJ1-5 genes on either side, the full variable domain is EAGVVQSPRYKIIEKKQPVAFWCNPISGHNTLYWYLQNLGQGPELLIRYENEEAVDDSQLPKDRFSAERLKGVDSTLKIQPAELGDSAVYLCASSPDREVQPQHFGDGTRLSIL.